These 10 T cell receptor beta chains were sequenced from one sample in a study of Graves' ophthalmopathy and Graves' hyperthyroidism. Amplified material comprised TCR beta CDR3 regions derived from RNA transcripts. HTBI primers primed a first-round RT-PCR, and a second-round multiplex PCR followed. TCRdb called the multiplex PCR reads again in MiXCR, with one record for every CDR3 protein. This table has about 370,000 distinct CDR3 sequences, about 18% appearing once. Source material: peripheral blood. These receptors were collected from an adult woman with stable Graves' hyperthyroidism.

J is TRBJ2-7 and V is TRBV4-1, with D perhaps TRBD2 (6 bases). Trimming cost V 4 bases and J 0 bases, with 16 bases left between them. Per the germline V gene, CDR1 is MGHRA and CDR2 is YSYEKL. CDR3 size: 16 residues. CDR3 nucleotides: TGCGCCAGCAGCCGCGCGGGAAGGGGCGACTCCTACGAGCAGTACTTC. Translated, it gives CASSRAGRGDSYEQYF.

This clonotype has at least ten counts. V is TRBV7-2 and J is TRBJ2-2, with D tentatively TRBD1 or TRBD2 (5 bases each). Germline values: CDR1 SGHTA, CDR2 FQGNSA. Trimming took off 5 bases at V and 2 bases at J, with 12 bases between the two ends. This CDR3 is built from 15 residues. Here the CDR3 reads CASSDRRGNTGELFF. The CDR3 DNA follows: TGTGCCAGCAGCGACCGTCGGGGCAACACCGGGGAGCTGTTTTTT.

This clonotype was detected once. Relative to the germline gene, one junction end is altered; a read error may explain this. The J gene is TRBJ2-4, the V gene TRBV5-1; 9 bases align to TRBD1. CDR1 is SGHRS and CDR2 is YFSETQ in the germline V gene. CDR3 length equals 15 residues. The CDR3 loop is CASSAERDRAYERFF. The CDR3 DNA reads TGCGCCAGCAGCGCCGAACGGGACAGGGCCTATGAGCGGTTCTTC.

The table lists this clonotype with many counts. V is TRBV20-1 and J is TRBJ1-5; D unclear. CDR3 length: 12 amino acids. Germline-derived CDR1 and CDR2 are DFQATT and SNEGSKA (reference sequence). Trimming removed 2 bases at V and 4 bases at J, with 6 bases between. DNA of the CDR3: TGCAGTGCTAGAATGGCGAATCAGCCCCAGCATTTT. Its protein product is CSARMANQPQHF.

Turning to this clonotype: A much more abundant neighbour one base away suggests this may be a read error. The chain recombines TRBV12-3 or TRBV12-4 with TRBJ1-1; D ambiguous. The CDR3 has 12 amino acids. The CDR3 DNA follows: TGTGCCAGCGGACCATTTCGGACTGAAGCTTGCTTT. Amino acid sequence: CASGPFRTEACF.

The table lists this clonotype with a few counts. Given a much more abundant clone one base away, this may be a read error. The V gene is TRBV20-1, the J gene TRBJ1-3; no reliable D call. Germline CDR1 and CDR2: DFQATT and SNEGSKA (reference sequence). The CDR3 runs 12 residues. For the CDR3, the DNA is TGCAGTGCTCCGGGTCATGGATACACCATATATTTT. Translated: CSAPGHGYTIYF.

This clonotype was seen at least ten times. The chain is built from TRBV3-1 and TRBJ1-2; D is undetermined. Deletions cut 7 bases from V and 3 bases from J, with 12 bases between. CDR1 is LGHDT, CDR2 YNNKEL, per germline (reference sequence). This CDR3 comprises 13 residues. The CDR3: CASTRGTHYGYTF. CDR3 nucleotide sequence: TGTGCCAGCACTAGAGGAACTCACTATGGCTACACCTTC.

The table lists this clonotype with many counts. DNA of the CDR3: TGTGCCAGCAGCGTAGATGGGCTAGCGGGAATCTACGAGCAGTACTTC. Translated, it gives CASSVDGLAGIYEQYF. The chain joins TRBV9 to TRBJ2-7; 9 bases are shared with TRBD2. The germline V gene has CDR1 SGDLS and CDR2 YYNGEE. The CDR3 sequence is 16 residues long. The trim removed 0 bases at V and 3 bases at J, leaving 7 bases unmatched.

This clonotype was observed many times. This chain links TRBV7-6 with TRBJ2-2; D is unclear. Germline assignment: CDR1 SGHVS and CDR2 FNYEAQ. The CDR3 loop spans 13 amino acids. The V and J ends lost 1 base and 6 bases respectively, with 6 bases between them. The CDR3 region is CASSLGDAGELFF. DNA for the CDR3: TGTGCCAGCAGCTTAGGTGATGCCGGGGAGCTGTTTTTT.

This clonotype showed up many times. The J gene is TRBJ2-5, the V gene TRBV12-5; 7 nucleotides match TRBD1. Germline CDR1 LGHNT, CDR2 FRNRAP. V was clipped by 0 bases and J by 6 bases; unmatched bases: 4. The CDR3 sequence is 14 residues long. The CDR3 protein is CASGLVDREQTQYF. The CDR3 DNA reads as TGTGCTAGTGGTTTGGTAGACAGGGAACAGACCCAGTACTTC. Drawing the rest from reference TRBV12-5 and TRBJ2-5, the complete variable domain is DARVTQTPRHKVTEMGQEVTMRCQPILGHNTVFWYRQTMMQGLELLAYFRNRAPLDDSGMPKDRFSAEMPDATLATLKIQPSEPRDSAVYFCASGLVDREQTQYFGPGTRLLVL.